The 3 T cell receptor beta chains in this list originate from one sample, sequenced in a study of OX40 agonist ivuxolimab in advanced cancers. Libraries were prepared by immunoSEQ multiplex PCR; TCRdb keeps only in-frame clonotypes and omits some of them. The sample includes tens of thousands of clones, 90% to 95% seen only once; the top ten take 9.6%. Sequenced material: CD4+ or CD8+ T cells sorted from blood, taken in a trial of the OX40 agonist ivuxolimab. The receptors were gathered from an adult with an advanced solid tumor such as melanoma, head and neck, liver or kidney cancer.

V and J are TRBV28 and TRBJ2-2, with D maybe TRBD1 (5 bases). This CDR3 is 14 amino acids long. Trimming removed 3 bases from V and 1 base from J, with 6 bases in between. Germline V CDR1 and CDR2: MDHEN, SYDVKM. The CDR3 DNA sequence: TGTGCCAGCAGTTTTGGACAGAACACCGGGGAGCTGTTTTTT. Translating it yields CASSFGQNTGELFF.

This clone was found a few times. The rearrangement links TRBV5-1 to TRBJ2-2; the match to TRBD2 covers 9 bases. The germline V gene encodes CDR1 SGHRS and CDR2 YFSETQ. CDR3 length: 15 residues. V lost 0 bases and J lost 5; bases outside the gene matches: 2. The CDR3 is CASSLVLAGTGELFF. The CDR3 bases are TGCGCCAGCAGCTTGGTTCTAGCGGGGACCGGGGAGCTGTTTTTT.

The chain employs TRBV12-5 and TRBJ2-5; TRBD1 might be the D (5 bases). V was clipped by 0 bases and J by 5 bases, with 13 bases between them. There are 15 residues in the CDR3. Germline V CDR1 and CDR2: LGHNT, FRNRAP. The CDR3 sequence: CASGLVEGARETQYF. In DNA, the CDR3 is TGTGCTAGTGGTTTGGTAGAAGGGGCCAGGGAGACCCAGTACTTC.